A selection of T cell receptor beta chains follows, all from one sample in a study of beta chain features in type 1 diabetes. The method was immunoSEQ multiplex PCR; TCRdb's version includes in-frame clones alone and lacks a portion of them. The sample lists 680,000 or so clones, roughly a sixth occurring once. Sequenced: naive CD4+ T cells from blood. The receptor source for this set is a man aged 18 to 35 in good health. The CDR3 runs from the conserved cysteine through the conserved F or W. A D gene is named only where the DNA matches it firmly. Some rows have no size entry. The others give once, few or many, or a class for an expanded clone.

clone size	V gene	D gene	J gene	CDR3 protein	CDR3 DNA
few	TRBV15	.	TRBJ1-3	CATSRDPRAGNTIYF	TGTGCCACCAGCAGAGATCCAAGGGCTGGAAACACCATATATTTT
few	TRBV25-1	TRBD1	TRBJ2-7	CASSEKQGVRYEQYF	TGTGCCAGCAGTGAGAAGCAGGGGGTACGGTACGAGCAGTACTTC
.	TRBV4-2	.	TRBJ1-2	CASSQDSGDGYTF	TGTGCCAGCAGCCAGGACAGCGGGGACGGCTACACCTTC
few	TRBV27	.	TRBJ2-1	CASVDKFRRFF	TGTGCCAGCGTCGACAAGTTTAGGAGGTTCTTC
few	TRBV5-1	.	TRBJ2-3	CASRAAQSTDTQYF	TGCGCCAGCAGGGCGGCTCAGAGCACAGATACGCAGTATTTT
.	TRBV19	.	TRBJ1-2	CASSTLALYGGYGYTF	TGTGCCAGTAGTACCCTCGCCCTTTATGGGGGCTATGGCTACACCTTC
.	TRBV6-5	.	TRBJ2-5	CASTTGLPIQETQYF	TGTGCCAGCACCACGGGGCTACCCATCCAAGAGACCCAGTACTTC
.	TRBV4-3	.	TRBJ2-2	CASSQDNRDAGELFF	TGCGCCAGCAGCCAAGATAACAGGGATGCCGGGGAGCTGTTTTTT
few	TRBV7-2	.	TRBJ1-2	CASSLVGAAAYGYTF	TGTGCCAGCAGCTTAGTTGGGGCAGCCGCCTATGGCTACACCTTC
few	TRBV19	.	TRBJ2-3	CASSVDGTHIGYF	TGTGCCAGTAGTGTAGACGGGACACACATTGGGTATTTT
few	TRBV7-8	.	TRBJ2-7	CASSLSGDGAEQYF	TGTGCCAGCAGCTTATCCGGCGACGGGGCCGAGCAGTACTTC
.	TRBV7-9	TRBD2	TRBJ2-7	CASSGTSGSYEQYF	TGTGCCAGCAGCGGGACTAGCGGATCCTACGAGCAGTACTTC